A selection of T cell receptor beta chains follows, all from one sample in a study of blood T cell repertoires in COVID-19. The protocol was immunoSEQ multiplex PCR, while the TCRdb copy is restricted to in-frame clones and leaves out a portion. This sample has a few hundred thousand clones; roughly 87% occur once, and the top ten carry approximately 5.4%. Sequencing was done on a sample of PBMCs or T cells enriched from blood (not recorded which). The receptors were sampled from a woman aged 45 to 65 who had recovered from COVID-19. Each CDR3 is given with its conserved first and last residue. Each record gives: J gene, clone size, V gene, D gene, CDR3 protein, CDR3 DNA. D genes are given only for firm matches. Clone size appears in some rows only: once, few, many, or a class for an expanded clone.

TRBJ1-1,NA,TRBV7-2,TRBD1,CASSSPPDRDGNEAFF,TGTGCCAGCAGCTCTCCACCGGACAGGGACGGGAATGAAGCTTTCTTT
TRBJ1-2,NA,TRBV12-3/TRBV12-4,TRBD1,CASSPTGGYGYTF,TGTGCCAGCAGTCCTACAGGGGGCTATGGCTACACCTTC
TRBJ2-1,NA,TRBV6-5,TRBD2,CASRPSGRDNEQFF,TGTGCCAGCAGGCCTAGCGGGAGGGACAATGAGCAGTTCTTC
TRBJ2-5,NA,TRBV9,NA,CASSAEGRKETQYF,TGTGCCAGCAGCGCCGAGGGCAGAAAAGAGACCCAGTACTTC
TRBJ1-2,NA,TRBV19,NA,CASSRDIGDGYTF,TGTGCCAGTAGTCGGGACATAGGGGATGGCTACACCTTC
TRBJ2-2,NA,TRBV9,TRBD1,CASSVRGTGNTGELFF,TGTGCCAGCAGCGTACGGGGGACAGGGAACACCGGGGAGCTGTTTTTT
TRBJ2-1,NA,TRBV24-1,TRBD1,CATSGTTGERYNEQFF,TGTGCCACCAGCGGGACGACAGGGGAGAGGTACAATGAGCAGTTCTTC
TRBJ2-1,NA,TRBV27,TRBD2,CASSLQVAGVNEQFF,TGTGCCAGCAGCCTGCAAGTAGCGGGAGTCAATGAGCAGTTCTTC
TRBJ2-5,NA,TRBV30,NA,CAWSVGGTKTQYF,TGTGCCTGGAGTGTTGGAGGGACCAAGACCCAGTACTTC
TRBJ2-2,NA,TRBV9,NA,CASSPLGWRASNTGELFF,TGTGCCAGCAGCCCCCTAGGTTGGCGGGCATCGAACACCGGGGAGCTGTTTTTT
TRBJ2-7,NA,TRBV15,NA,CATRSVPPGYEQYF,TGTGCCACCCGTAGCGTCCCACCAGGATACGAGCAGTACTTC
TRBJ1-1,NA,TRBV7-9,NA,CASSLGAFEGLREAFF,TGTGCCAGCAGCTTAGGGGCTTTTGAGGGTTTGAGAGAAGCTTTCTTT
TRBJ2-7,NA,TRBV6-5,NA,CASRRTGRTLYEQYF,TGTGCCAGCAGGCGCACGGGTCGTACGTTATACGAGCAGTACTTC
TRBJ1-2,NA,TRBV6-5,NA,CASSYSVGQLYGYTF,TGTGCCAGCAGTTACTCTGTGGGGCAGCTCTATGGCTACACCTTC
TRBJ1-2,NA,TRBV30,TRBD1,CAWSVWDRANYGYTF,TGTGCCTGGAGTGTATGGGACAGAGCTAACTATGGCTACACCTTC
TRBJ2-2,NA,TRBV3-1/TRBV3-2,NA,CASSQSGRVGVAGELFF,TGTGCCAGCAGCCAATCTGGTCGGGTGGGAGTGGCCGGGGAGCTGTTTTTT
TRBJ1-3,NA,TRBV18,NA,CASSPVGTTSGNTIYF,TGTGCCAGCTCACCCGTCGGTACCACCTCTGGAAACACCATATATTTT
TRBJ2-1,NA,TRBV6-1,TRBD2,CASSEPGLAGANEQFF,TGTGCCAGCAGTGAGCCGGGACTAGCGGGGGCCAATGAGCAGTTCTTC
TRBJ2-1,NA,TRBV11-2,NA,CASSLDQSVNEQFF,TGTGCCAGCAGCTTAGATCAGAGCGTCAATGAGCAGTTCTTC
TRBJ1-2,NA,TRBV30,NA,CAWSAPGQYNYGYTF,TGTGCCTGGAGTGCCCCAGGACAGTATAACTATGGCTACACCTTC
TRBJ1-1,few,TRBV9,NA,CASSVGTLNTEAFF,TGTGCCAGCAGCGTAGGGACATTGAACACTGAAGCTTTCTTT
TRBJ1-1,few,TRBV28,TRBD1,CAGGTGSSLEAFF,TGTGCTGGAGGGACAGGGTCGTCTTTGGAAGCTTTCTTT
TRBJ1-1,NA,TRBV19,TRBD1,CASSIQAGGTLNTEAFF,TGTGCCAGTAGTATTCAAGCAGGGGGAACCCTGAACACTGAAGCTTTCTTT